This paragraph reports one TCR beta chain. Other nucleotide sequences from this sample produce the same CDR3. Data came from immunoSEQ multiplex PCR; TCRdb stores just in-frame clones and leaves some out. The table records over 800,000 clones, 85% to 95% of them present only once. The sample is drawn from a study of shared clonotypes between healthy human individuals. Terminally differentiated effector memory CD45RA+ cells were excluded by CCR7 positive selection of CD45RO-negative cells. Sequencing used naive CD8+ T cells sorted from blood. The receptor comes from a man aged 25 to 40 in good health.

The CDR3 loop is CASSPPGGTEAFF. DNA of the CDR3: TGTGCCAGCTCACCACCAGGGGGTACTGAAGCTTTCTTT. The rearrangement uses TRBV18 and TRBJ1-1, with TRBD1 as a possible D gene (6 bases). The germline V gene has CDR1 KGHSH and CDR2 LQKENI. This CDR3 is 13 amino acids long. With 0 bases removed from V and 5 bases from J, the gap between germline ends came to 7 bases. Together with reference TRBV18 and TRBJ1-1, the CDR3 gives the full variable domain: NAGVMQNPRHLVRRRGQEARLRCSPMKGHSHVYWYRQLPEEGLKFMVYLQKENIIDESGMPKERFSAEFPKEGPSILRIQQVVRGDSAAYFCASSPPGGTEAFFGQGTRLTVV.